The rows below give T cell receptor beta chains drawn from one sample of a study of cytomegalovirus exposure and HLA in healthy donors. Assay used: immunoSEQ multiplex PCR; TCRdb lists only in-frame clones, some missing. The sample lists 130,000 to 150,000 clones; roughly 80% were seen once. Sequenced: PBMCs. These receptor sequences come from a woman aged 25 to 45 in good health and CMV-seronegative. Both conserved end residues are part of each CDR3. D genes are given only for firm matches. Expanded clones are given a class, and other clones once, few, many or no size at all.

V gene: TRBV30; CDR3 length: 15; J gene: TRBJ2-3; D gene: TRBD2; clone size: -; CDR3 protein: CAWSPFSGGADTQYF; CDR3 DNA: TGTGCCTGGTCTCCATTTAGCGGGGGGGCAGATACGCAGTATTTT
V gene: TRBV2; CDR3 length: 14; J gene: TRBJ2-7; D gene: -; clone size: -; CDR3 protein: CASTEWTESYEQYF; CDR3 DNA: TGTGCCAGCACTGAATGGACAGAGTCCTACGAGCAGTACTTC
V gene: TRBV2; CDR3 length: 15; J gene: TRBJ2-7; D gene: -; clone size: -; CDR3 protein: CASSDQGPGPYEQYF; CDR3 DNA: TGTGCCAGCAGTGACCAGGGGCCAGGCCCTTACGAGCAGTACTTC
V gene: TRBV7-3; CDR3 length: 16; J gene: TRBJ1-6; D gene: -; clone size: -; CDR3 protein: CASSLSAGGGNSPLHF; CDR3 DNA: TGTGCCAGCAGCTTATCCGCGGGTGGTGGTAATTCACCCCTCCACTTT
V gene: TRBV6-1; CDR3 length: 13; J gene: TRBJ1-2; D gene: -; clone size: few; CDR3 protein: CASSSGDSDGYTF; CDR3 DNA: TGTGCCAGCAGCTCAGGGGATTCGGATGGCTACACCTTC
V gene: TRBV28; CDR3 length: 13; J gene: TRBJ2-1; D gene: -; clone size: -; CDR3 protein: CASRPPATDEQFF; CDR3 DNA: TGTGCCAGCAGGCCCCCAGCGACCGATGAGCAGTTCTTC
V gene: TRBV7-9; CDR3 length: 14; J gene: TRBJ1-3; D gene: -; clone size: -; CDR3 protein: CASTSAGKGNTIYF; CDR3 DNA: TGTGCCAGCACCAGCGCAGGGAAAGGAAACACCATATATTTT
V gene: TRBV5-1; CDR3 length: 15; J gene: TRBJ2-1; D gene: TRBD1; clone size: -; CDR3 protein: CASSLGQGAYNEQFF; CDR3 DNA: TGCGCCAGCAGCTTGGGACAGGGGGCCTACAATGAGCAGTTCTTC
V gene: TRBV27; CDR3 length: 13; J gene: TRBJ1-5; D gene: -; clone size: -; CDR3 protein: CASSLGVGQPQHF; CDR3 DNA: TGTGCCAGCAGTTTAGGAGTTGGGCAGCCCCAGCATTTT
V gene: TRBV27; CDR3 length: 13; J gene: TRBJ1-2; D gene: -; clone size: -; CDR3 protein: CASSLNRAYGYTF; CDR3 DNA: TGTGCCAGCAGTTTAAACAGGGCGTATGGCTACACCTTC
V gene: TRBV28; CDR3 length: 15; J gene: TRBJ1-4; D gene: -; clone size: -; CDR3 protein: CASSSSGATGEKLFF; CDR3 DNA: TGTGCCAGCAGTTCTTCAGGGGCCACAGGGGAAAAACTGTTTTTT
V gene: TRBV5-6; CDR3 length: 14; J gene: TRBJ2-1; D gene: -; clone size: -; CDR3 protein: CASSLGQTYNEQFF; CDR3 DNA: TGTGCCAGCAGCTTGGGACAGACCTACAATGAGCAGTTCTTC
V gene: TRBV7-2; CDR3 length: 15; J gene: TRBJ1-5; D gene: TRBD1; clone size: once; CDR3 protein: CASSLQGALSQPQHF; CDR3 DNA: TGTGCCAGCAGCTTACAGGGGGCTCTGAGTCAGCCCCAGCATTTT
V gene: TRBV18; CDR3 length: 17; J gene: TRBJ2-1; D gene: TRBD1; clone size: -; CDR3 protein: CASSPPDRSLSYNEQFF; CDR3 DNA: TGTGCCAGCTCACCACCGGACAGGAGCCTATCCTACAATGAGCAGTTCTTC
V gene: TRBV4-3; CDR3 length: 13; J gene: TRBJ1-2; D gene: TRBD1; clone size: few; CDR3 protein: CASSPDRIYGYTF; CDR3 DNA: TGCGCCAGCAGCCCGGACAGGATATATGGCTACACCTTC
V gene: TRBV28; CDR3 length: 12; J gene: TRBJ1-1; D gene: -; clone size: -; CDR3 protein: CASSFGPGRAFF; CDR3 DNA: TGTGCCAGCAGTTTCGGACCTGGGAGGGCTTTCTTT
V gene: TRBV28; CDR3 length: 16; J gene: TRBJ1-2; D gene: TRBD1; clone size: -; CDR3 protein: CASSISQGGYDYGYTF; CDR3 DNA: TGTGCCAGCAGCATCTCACAGGGGGGATATGACTATGGCTACACCTTC
V gene: TRBV6-1; CDR3 length: 14; J gene: TRBJ2-7; D gene: TRBD2; clone size: few; CDR3 protein: CASGKAGGIHEQYF; CDR3 DNA: TGTGCCAGCGGGAAAGCGGGAGGGATCCACGAGCAGTACTTC
V gene: TRBV9; CDR3 length: 15; J gene: TRBJ2-1; D gene: TRBD2; clone size: -; CDR3 protein: CASSVDASGENEQFF; CDR3 DNA: TGTGCCAGCAGCGTAGATGCTAGCGGGGAGAATGAGCAGTTCTTC
V gene: TRBV19; CDR3 length: 14; J gene: TRBJ2-3; D gene: TRBD1; clone size: -; CDR3 protein: CASRDRAGADTQYF; CDR3 DNA: TGTGCCAGTAGGGACAGGGCCGGCGCAGATACGCAGTATTTT
V gene: TRBV19; CDR3 length: 14; J gene: TRBJ1-5; D gene: TRBD1; clone size: -; CDR3 protein: CASSGTGGNQPQHF; CDR3 DNA: TGTGCCAGTAGTGGAACAGGGGGAAATCAGCCCCAGCATTTT
V gene: TRBV2; CDR3 length: 14; J gene: TRBJ2-7; D gene: TRBD2; clone size: -; CDR3 protein: CASSPLAGAGEQYF; CDR3 DNA: TGTGCCAGCAGTCCTCTGGCGGGAGCGGGCGAGCAGTACTTC
V gene: TRBV27; CDR3 length: 15; J gene: TRBJ2-3; D gene: TRBD1; clone size: -; CDR3 protein: CASSLWTGGTDTQYF; CDR3 DNA: TGTGCCAGCAGTTTATGGACAGGGGGCACAGATACGCAGTATTTT
V gene: TRBV9; CDR3 length: 14; J gene: TRBJ1-1; D gene: TRBD1; clone size: -; CDR3 protein: CASSIGQGNTEAFF; CDR3 DNA: TGTGCCAGCAGCATCGGACAGGGGAACACTGAAGCTTTCTTT
V gene: TRBV6-1; CDR3 length: 17; J gene: TRBJ2-1; D gene: TRBD2; clone size: -; CDR3 protein: CASSDVTSGRGHNEQFF; CDR3 DNA: TGTGCCAGCAGTGATGTGACTAGCGGGAGAGGACACAATGAGCAGTTCTTC
V gene: TRBV7-6; CDR3 length: 14; J gene: TRBJ1-1; D gene: -; clone size: -; CDR3 protein: CASSSGTQNTEAFF; CDR3 DNA: TGTGCCAGCAGCTCCGGGACTCAGAACACTGAAGCTTTCTTT
V gene: TRBV6-6; CDR3 length: 12; J gene: TRBJ2-1; D gene: TRBD1; clone size: -; CDR3 protein: CASRWTGNEQFF; CDR3 DNA: TGTGCCAGCAGGTGGACAGGCAATGAGCAGTTCTTC
V gene: TRBV9; CDR3 length: 16; J gene: TRBJ2-7; D gene: TRBD2; clone size: -; CDR3 protein: CASSPQPGLAATEQYF; CDR3 DNA: TGTGCCAGCAGCCCCCAACCGGGACTAGCGGCGACCGAGCAGTACTTC
V gene: TRBV25-1; CDR3 length: 14; J gene: TRBJ1-5; D gene: -; clone size: -; CDR3 protein: CASSEYGGRGPQHF; CDR3 DNA: TGTGCCAGCAGTGAATATGGGGGCCGGGGGCCCCAGCATTTT
V gene: TRBV4-1; CDR3 length: 16; J gene: TRBJ2-7; D gene: -; clone size: -; CDR3 protein: CASSLSAAPVSYEQYF; CDR3 DNA: TGCGCCAGCAGCCTCTCGGCGGCACCCGTAAGTTACGAGCAGTACTTC
V gene: TRBV7-2; CDR3 length: 14; J gene: TRBJ2-7; D gene: -; clone size: -; CDR3 protein: CASSLAGGAYEQYF; CDR3 DNA: TGTGCCAGCAGCTTAGCCGGCGGTGCCTACGAGCAGTACTTC
V gene: TRBV11-2; CDR3 length: 15; J gene: TRBJ2-1; D gene: TRBD2; clone size: -; CDR3 protein: CASSLRLAGAHEQFF; CDR3 DNA: TGTGCCAGCAGCTTAAGACTAGCGGGAGCTCATGAGCAGTTCTTC
V gene: TRBV11-2; CDR3 length: 17; J gene: TRBJ2-1; D gene: TRBD2; clone size: -; CDR3 protein: CASSLGGIAGGYNEQFF; CDR3 DNA: TGTGCCAGCAGCTTAGGGGGAATAGCGGGGGGGTACAATGAGCAGTTCTTC
V gene: TRBV28; CDR3 length: 18; J gene: TRBJ2-7; D gene: TRBD1; clone size: -; CDR3 protein: CASSQTPNRGRRTYEQYF; CDR3 DNA: TGTGCCAGCAGCCAGACACCGAACAGGGGGAGAAGGACCTACGAGCAGTACTTC
V gene: TRBV30; CDR3 length: 18; J gene: TRBJ2-1; D gene: TRBD2; clone size: medium-sized; CDR3 protein: CAWSVGVAGGPLGDEQFF; CDR3 DNA: TGTGCCTGGAGTGTAGGAGTAGCGGGGGGACCCCTCGGGGATGAGCAGTTCTTC
V gene: TRBV11-2; CDR3 length: 15; J gene: TRBJ1-1; D gene: TRBD1; clone size: -; CDR3 protein: CASSRRGQGDPEAFF; CDR3 DNA: TGTGCCAGCAGCAGACGCGGACAGGGTGACCCTGAAGCTTTCTTT
V gene: TRBV6-6; CDR3 length: 15; J gene: TRBJ2-7; D gene: -; clone size: few; CDR3 protein: CASSRLLEGNFEQYF; CDR3 DNA: TGTGCCAGCAGCCGACTCCTCGAAGGAAACTTCGAGCAGTACTTC
V gene: TRBV7-6; CDR3 length: 13; J gene: TRBJ1-2; D gene: -; clone size: -; CDR3 protein: CASSPRGDGGYTF; CDR3 DNA: TGTGCCAGCAGCCCCCGGGGGGACGGTGGCTACACCTTC
V gene: TRBV18; CDR3 length: 16; J gene: TRBJ1-1; D gene: -; clone size: -; CDR3 protein: CASSPGFGAGIPEAFF; CDR3 DNA: TGTGCCAGCTCACCTGGATTTGGGGCAGGGATCCCTGAAGCTTTCTTT
V gene: TRBV5-4; CDR3 length: 13; J gene: TRBJ1-1; D gene: -; clone size: few; CDR3 protein: CASSLMRDTEAFF; CDR3 DNA: TGTGCCAGCAGCTTGATGAGAGACACTGAAGCTTTCTTT
V gene: TRBV27; CDR3 length: 15; J gene: TRBJ2-1; D gene: TRBD1; clone size: -; CDR3 protein: CASSSTGTSYNEQFF; CDR3 DNA: TGTGCCAGCAGTTCGACAGGGACCTCCTACAATGAGCAGTTCTTC